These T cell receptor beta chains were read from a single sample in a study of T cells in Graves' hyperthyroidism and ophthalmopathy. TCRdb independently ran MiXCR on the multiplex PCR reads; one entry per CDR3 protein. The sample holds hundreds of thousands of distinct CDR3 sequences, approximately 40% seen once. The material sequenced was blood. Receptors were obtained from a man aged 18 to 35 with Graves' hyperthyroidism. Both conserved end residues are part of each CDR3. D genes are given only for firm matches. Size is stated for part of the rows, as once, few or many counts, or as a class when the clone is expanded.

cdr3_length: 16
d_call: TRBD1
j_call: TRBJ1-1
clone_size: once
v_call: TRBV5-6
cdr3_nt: TGTGCCGGCAGCCACCGACAGGGGGCTTGGGGCACTGAAGCTTTCTTT
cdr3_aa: CAGSHRQGAWGTEAFF

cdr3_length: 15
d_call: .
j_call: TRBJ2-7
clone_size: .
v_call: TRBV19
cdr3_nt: TGTGCCAGTAGTATGAGGCGGCAAGGGGGCTACGAGCAGTACTTC
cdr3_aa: CASSMRRQGGYEQYF

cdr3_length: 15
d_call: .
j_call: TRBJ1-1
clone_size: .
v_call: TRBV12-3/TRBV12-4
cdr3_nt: TGTGCCAGCAGTTTTGGGTCATTTGAAGGCACTGAAGCTTTCTTT
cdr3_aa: CASSFGSFEGTEAFF

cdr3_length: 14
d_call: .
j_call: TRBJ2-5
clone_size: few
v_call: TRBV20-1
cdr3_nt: TGCAGTGCTAGGGGACGGGGGGCCGGGGAGACCCAGTACTTC
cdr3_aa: CSARGRGAGETQYF

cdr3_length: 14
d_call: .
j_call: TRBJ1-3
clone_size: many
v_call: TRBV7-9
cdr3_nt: TGTGCCAGCAGCCGCGTCGGGGCTGGAAACACCATATATTTT
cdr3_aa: CASSRVGAGNTIYF

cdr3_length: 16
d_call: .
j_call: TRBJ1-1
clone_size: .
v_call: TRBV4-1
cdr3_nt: TGCGCCAGCAGCCAACGGTTGGGGGCGAGGAACACTGAAGCTTTCTTT
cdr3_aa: CASSQRLGARNTEAFF

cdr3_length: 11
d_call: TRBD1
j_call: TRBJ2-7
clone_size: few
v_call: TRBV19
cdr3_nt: TGTGCCAGTGGGACAGTAGCCGAGCAGTACTTC
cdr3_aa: CASGTVAEQYF

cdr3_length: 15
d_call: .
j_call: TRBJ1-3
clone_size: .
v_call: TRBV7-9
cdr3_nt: TGTGCCAGCAGCATGCAGGGAGCCTCTGGAAACACCATATATTTT
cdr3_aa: CASSMQGASGNTIYF

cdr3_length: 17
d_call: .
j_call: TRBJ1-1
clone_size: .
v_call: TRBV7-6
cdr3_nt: TGTGCCAGCAGTCTACTACAGGCATCGGAGGGGAACACTGAAGCTTTCTTT
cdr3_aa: CASSLLQASEGNTEAFF

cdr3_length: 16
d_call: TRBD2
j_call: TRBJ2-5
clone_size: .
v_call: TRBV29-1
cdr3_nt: TGCAGCGTTGAAGGAACTAGCGGGAGGCCCCAGGAGACCCAGTACTTC
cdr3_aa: CSVEGTSGRPQETQYF

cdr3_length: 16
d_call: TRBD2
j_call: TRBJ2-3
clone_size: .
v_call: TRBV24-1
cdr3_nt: TGTGCCACCAGTGATGGTAGCGGGGGGAGCACAGATACGCAGTATTTT
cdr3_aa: CATSDGSGGSTDTQYF

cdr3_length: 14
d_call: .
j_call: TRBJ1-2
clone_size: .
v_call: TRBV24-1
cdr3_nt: TGTGCCCCCACCCGGACGGCTTCTAACTATGGCTACACCTTC
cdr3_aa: CAPTRTASNYGYTF

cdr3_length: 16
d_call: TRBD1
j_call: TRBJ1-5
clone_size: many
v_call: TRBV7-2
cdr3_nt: TGTGCCAGCAGCTATGGACAGGGGATACGAAATCAGCCCCAGCATTTT
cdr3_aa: CASSYGQGIRNQPQHF

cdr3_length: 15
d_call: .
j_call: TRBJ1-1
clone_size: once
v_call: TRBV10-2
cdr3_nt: TGCGCCAGCAGTGAGTCAAACAGGGCAAACACTGAAGCTTTCTTT
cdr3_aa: CASSESNRANTEAFF

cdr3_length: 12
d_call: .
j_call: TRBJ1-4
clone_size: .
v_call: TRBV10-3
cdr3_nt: TGTGCCATCAGCCCGGGAAGCCTACAACTGTTTTTT
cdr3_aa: CAISPGSLQLFF

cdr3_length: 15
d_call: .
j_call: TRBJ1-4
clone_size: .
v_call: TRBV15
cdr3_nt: TGTGCCACCAGCAGAGATGGCCAGGGGATCGAAAAACTGTTTTTT
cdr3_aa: CATSRDGQGIEKLFF

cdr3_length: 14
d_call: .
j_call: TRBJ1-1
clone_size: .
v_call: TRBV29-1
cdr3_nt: TGCAGCGTTGCACAGGGTCCAGCCAGCACTGAAGCTTTCTTT
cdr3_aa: CSVAQGPASTEAFF

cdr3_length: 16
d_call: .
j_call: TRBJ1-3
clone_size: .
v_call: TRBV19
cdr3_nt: TGTGCCAGTAGTATAAGCCCGGGAGGGCCTGGAAACACCATATATTTT
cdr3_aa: CASSISPGGPGNTIYF

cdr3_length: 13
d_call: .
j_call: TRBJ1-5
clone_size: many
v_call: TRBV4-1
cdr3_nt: TGCGCCAGCAGCCAACCTCCCAGTGTTTCCCAGCATTTT
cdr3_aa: CASSQPPSVSQHF

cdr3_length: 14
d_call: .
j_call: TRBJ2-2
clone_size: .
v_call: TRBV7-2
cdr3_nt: TGTGCCAGCAGCTTAAAGGCGAACACCGGGGAGCCGTTTTTT
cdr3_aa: CASSLKANTGEPFF

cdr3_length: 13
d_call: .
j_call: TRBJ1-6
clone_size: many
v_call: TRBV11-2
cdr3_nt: TGTGCCAGCAGCCTAGTAGGAGATTCACCCCTCCACTTT
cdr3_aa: CASSLVGDSPLHF

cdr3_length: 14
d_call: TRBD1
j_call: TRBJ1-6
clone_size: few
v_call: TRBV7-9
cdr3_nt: TGTGCCACCCGCCGGGACAGGGAGCGATCACCCCTCCACTTT
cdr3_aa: CATRRDRERSPLHF

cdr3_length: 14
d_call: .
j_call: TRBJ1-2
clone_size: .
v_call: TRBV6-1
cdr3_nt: TGTGCCAGCAGTTGCTCGGAAACAGGCGGCGGCTACACCTTC
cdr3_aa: CASSCSETGGGYTF

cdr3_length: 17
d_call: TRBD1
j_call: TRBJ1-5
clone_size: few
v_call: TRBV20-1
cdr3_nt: TGCAGTGCGGACGGACAGGGCACTTTCTCCGTTGATCAGCCCCAGCATTTT
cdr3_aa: CSADGQGTFSVDQPQHF

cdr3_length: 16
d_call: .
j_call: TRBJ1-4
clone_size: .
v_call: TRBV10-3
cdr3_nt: TGTGCCATCAGTGAGTCGAACCTAGCGTCAGATGAAAAACTGTTTTTT
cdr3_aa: CAISESNLASDEKLFF

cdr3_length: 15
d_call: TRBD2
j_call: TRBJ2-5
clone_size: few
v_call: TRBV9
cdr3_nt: TGTGCCAGCAGTTTAGCGGGAGTCTGGGAAGAGACCCAGTACTTC
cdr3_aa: CASSLAGVWEETQYF

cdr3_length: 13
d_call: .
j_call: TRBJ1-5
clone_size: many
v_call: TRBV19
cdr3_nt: TGTGCCAGTAGTATGGGGGTGGGTCAGCCCCAGCATTTT
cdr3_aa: CASSMGVGQPQHF

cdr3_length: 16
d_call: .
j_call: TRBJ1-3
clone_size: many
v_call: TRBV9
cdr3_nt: TGTGCCAGCAGCGTAAAGGCAGGTAGCTCTGGAAACACCATATATTTT
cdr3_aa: CASSVKAGSSGNTIYF

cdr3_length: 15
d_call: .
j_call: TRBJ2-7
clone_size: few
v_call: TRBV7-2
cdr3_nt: TGTGCCAGCAGCCCTACCTTCCATACAGTTTACGAGCAGTACTTC
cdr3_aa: CASSPTFHTVYEQYF

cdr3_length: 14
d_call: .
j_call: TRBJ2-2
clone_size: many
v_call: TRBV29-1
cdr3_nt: TGCAGCGTTGATGAAGAGGTGGCCACCGGGGAGCTGTTTTTT
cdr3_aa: CSVDEEVATGELFF

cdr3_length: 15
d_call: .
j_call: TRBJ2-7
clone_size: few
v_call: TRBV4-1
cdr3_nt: TGCGCCAGCAGCCAACTCTACGGGCTGGCCTACGAGCAGTACTTC
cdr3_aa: CASSQLYGLAYEQYF

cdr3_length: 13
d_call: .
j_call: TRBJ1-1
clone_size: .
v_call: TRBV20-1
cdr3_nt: TGCAGTGCCGTCAACAACAGAAACACTGAAGCTTTCTTT
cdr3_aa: CSAVNNRNTEAFF

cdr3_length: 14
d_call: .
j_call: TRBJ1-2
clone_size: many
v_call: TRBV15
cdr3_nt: TGTGCCACCAGCTCGGACAACCGCGTCTATGGCTACACCTTC
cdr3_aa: CATSSDNRVYGYTF

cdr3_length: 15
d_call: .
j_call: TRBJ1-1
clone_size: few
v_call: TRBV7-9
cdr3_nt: TGCGCCAGCAGCTTGCTGGGGGGTATGAACACTGAAGCTTTCTTT
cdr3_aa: CASSLLGGMNTEAFF

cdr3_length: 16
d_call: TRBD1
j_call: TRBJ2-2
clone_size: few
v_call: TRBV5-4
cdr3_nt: TGTGCCAGCAGCTTGCCCCAGGGGGCGAACACCGGGGAGCTGTTTTTT
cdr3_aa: CASSLPQGANTGELFF

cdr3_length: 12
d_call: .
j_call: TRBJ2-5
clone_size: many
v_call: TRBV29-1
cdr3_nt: TGCAGCGTTGAGCAGGGGCAAGAGACCCAGTACTTC
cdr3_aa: CSVEQGQETQYF

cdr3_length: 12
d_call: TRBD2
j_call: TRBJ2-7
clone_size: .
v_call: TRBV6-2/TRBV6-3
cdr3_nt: TGTGCCAGCAGAACAGGACTAGCGGGTCGCCGCTTC
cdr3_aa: CASRTGLAGRRF

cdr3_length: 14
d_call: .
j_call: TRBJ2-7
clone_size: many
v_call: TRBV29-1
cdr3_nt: TGCAGCGTTGAAGATGACGTGAGCTCCTACGAGCAGTACTTC
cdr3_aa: CSVEDDVSSYEQYF

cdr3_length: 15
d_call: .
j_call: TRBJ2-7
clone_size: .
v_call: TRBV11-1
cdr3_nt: TGTGCCAGCAGCTTACCACAGGGTTGGGCCTACGAGCAGTACTTC
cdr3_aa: CASSLPQGWAYEQYF

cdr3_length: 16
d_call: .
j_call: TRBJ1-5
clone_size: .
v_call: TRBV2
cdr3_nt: TGTGCCAGCAGTGACCAAGAGGGTCGAGGGGATCAGCCCCAGCATTTT
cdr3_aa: CASSDQEGRGDQPQHF

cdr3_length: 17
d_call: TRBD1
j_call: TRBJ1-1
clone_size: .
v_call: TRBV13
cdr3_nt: TGTGCCAGCAGCCAGCAAAGTTTTAGGACAGGGGCCACTGAAGCTTTCTTT
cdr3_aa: CASSQQSFRTGATEAFF

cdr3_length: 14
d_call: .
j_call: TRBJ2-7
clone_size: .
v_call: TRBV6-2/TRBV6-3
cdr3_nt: TGTGCCAGCAGGCGGGACACCAACTCCTACGAGCAGTACTTC
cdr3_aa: CASRRDTNSYEQYF

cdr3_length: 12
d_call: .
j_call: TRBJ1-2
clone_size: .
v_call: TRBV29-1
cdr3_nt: TGCAGCGTTGTGGCAGGGATTGGCGGCTACACCTTC
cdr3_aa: CSVVAGIGGYTF

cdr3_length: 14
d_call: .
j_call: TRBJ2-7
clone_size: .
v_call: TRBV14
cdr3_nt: TGTGCCAGCAGCCATCGTAATTTCCGCTACGAGCAGTACTTC
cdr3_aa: CASSHRNFRYEQYF

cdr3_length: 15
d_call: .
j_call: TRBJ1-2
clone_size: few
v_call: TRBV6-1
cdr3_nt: TGTGCCAGCAGTGAGTTCAGCCTACAGACGCTTGGCTACACCTTC
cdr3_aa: CASSEFSLQTLGYTF

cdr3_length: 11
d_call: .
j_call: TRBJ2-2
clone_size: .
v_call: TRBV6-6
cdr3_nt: TGTGCCACTCAGGGGTCCGGGGAGCTGTTTTTT
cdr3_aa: CATQGSGELFF

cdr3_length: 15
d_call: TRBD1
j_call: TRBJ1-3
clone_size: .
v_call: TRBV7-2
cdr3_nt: TGTGCCAGCAGCTCACAGGGGATGCATGGAAACACCATATATTTT
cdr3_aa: CASSSQGMHGNTIYF

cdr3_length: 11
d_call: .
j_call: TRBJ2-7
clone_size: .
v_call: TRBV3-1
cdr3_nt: TGTGCCTTGTCACCGAATTTCGAGCAGTACTTC
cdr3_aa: CALSPNFEQYF

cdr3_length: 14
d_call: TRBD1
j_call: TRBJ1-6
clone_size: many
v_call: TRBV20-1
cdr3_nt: TGCAGTGCCGGACGGGGGACAGCGGATTCACCCCTCCACTTT
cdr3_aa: CSAGRGTADSPLHF

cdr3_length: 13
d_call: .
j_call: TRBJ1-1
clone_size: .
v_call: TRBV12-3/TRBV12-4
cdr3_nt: TGTGCCAGCAGCTTAAATGGGGCCACTGAAGCTTTCTTT
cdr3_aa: CASSLNGATEAFF

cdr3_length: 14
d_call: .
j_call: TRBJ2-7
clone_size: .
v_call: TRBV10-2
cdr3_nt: TGTGCCAGCAGCCTTCGTGAGAGGAGTAGCGAGCAGTACTTC
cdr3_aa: CASSLRERSSEQYF

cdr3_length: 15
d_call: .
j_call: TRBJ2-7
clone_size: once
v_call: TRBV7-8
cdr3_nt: TGTGCCAGCAGTACCAACGCGGGCCGGCCCTACGAGCAGTACTTC
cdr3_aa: CASSTNAGRPYEQYF